Sequencing of this TCR beta chain was carried out in a study of blood T cell repertoires in COVID-19. Across the study: Donors in the United States, Italy and Spain gave samples during acute or convalescent COVID-19. From T cells, B-cell-depleted T cells, or PBMCs came the material, which was cDNA or gDNA.

The CDR3 runs 15 residues. Germline V lookup: CDR1 LGHNA, CDR2 YSLEER. Trimming cost V 2 bases and J 8 bases; bases outside gene matches: 7. During active infection, Seattle patients enrolled and were then monitored through disease. As processed by the authors: Quantification of nucleated cells was approximated via reference gene primer amplification. Profiling relied on immunoSEQ multiplex PCR, and the TCRdb table lists in-frame clones only, not all of them. That table gives V, J and clone size, and the DNA gave D and trimming. The data hold some 170,000 clones, with 93% observed a single time. Sequencing was performed on peripheral blood. This receptor was identified in a woman in her sixties or seventies with COVID-19, enrolled during active disease. The rearrangement links TRBV4-3 to TRBJ1-2; 11 bases map to TRBD1. The CDR3 region has the DNA TGCGCCAGCAGCCAACCCGGGACAGGGGGAGCGGGCTACACCTTC. Its protein is CASSQPGTGGAGYTF.